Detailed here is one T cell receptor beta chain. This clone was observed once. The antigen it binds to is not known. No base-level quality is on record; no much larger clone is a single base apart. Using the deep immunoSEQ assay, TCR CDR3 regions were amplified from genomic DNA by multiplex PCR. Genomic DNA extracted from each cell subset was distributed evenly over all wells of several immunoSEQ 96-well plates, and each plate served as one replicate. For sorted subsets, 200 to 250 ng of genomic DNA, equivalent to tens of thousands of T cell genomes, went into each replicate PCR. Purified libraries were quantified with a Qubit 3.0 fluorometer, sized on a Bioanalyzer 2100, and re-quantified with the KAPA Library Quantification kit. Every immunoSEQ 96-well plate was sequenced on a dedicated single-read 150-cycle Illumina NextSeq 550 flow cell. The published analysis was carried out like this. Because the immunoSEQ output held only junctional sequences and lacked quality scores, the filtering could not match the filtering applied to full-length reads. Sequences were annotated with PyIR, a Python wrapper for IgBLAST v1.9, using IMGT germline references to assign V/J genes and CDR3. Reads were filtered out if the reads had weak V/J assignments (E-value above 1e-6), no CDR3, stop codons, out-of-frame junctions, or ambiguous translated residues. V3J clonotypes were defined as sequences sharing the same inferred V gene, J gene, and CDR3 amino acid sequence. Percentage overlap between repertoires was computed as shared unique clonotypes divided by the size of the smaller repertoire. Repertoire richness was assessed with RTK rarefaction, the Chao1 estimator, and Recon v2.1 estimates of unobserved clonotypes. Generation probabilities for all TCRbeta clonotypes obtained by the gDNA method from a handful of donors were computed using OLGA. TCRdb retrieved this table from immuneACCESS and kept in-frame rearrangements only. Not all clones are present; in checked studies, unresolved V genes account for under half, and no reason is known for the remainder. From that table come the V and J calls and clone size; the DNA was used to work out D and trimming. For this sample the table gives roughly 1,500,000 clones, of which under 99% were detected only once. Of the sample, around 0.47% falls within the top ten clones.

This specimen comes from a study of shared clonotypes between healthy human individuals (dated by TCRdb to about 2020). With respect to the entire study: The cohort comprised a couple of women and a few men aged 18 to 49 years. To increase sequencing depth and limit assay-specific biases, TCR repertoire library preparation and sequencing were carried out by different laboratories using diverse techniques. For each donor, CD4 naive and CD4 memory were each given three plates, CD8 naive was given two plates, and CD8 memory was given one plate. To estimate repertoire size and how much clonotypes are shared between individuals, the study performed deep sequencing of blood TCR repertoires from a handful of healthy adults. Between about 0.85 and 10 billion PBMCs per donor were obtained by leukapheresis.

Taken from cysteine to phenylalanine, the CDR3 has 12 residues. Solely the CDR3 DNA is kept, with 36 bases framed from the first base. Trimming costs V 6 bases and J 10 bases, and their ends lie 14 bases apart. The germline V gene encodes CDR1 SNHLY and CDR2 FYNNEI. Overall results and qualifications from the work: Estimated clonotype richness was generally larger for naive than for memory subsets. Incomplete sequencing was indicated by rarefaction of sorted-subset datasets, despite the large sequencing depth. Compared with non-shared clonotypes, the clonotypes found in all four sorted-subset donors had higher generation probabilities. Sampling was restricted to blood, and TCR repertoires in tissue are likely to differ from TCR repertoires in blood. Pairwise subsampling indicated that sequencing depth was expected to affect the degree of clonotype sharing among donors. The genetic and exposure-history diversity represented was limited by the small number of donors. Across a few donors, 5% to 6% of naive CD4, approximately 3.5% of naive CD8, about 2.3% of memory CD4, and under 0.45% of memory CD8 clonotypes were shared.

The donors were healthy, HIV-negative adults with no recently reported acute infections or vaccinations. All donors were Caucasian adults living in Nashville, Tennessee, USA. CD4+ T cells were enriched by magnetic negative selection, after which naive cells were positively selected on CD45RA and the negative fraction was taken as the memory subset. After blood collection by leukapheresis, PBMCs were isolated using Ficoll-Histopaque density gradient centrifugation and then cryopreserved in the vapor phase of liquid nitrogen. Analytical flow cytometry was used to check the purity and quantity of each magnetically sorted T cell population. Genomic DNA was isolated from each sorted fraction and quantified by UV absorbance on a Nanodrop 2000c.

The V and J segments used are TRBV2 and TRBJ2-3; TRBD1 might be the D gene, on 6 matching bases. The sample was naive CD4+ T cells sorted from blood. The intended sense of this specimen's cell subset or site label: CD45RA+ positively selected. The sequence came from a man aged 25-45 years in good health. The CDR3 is CASSEYRAAQYF. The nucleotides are TGTGCCAGCAGCGAGTACAGGGCGGCGCAGTATTTT.